Following are 25 T cell receptor beta chains from one sample sequenced in a study of T-cell memory formation after mild COVID-19. TCRdb recomputed calls from the 5' RACE reads with MiXCR, one row per CDR3 protein. Here the sample spans about 210,000 distinct CDR3 sequences, around 25% being singletons. The material sequenced was PBMCs or a T cell subset sorted from them (not recorded which). The source is an adult woman who had mild COVID-19 (a few samples of this study predate the infection). Cell type and time point are not known.

In DNA, the CDR3 is TGTGCCAGTAGTATCCCGGGAGTCAATCAGCCCCAGCATTTT. Translating it yields CASSIPGVNQPQHF. The chain combines TRBV19 with TRBJ1-5, with D unclear. The CDR3 runs 14 residues. The V and J ends lost 3 bases and 3 bases respectively, with 9 bases between them. Germline CDR1 is LNHDA and CDR2 is SQIVND (reference sequence).

This clonotype appeared a single time. Here the CDR3 DNA reads TGTGCCAGCAGTTACTCCATAAGGACTAGTCTCGGAACCGAGCAGTACTTC. As protein: CASSYSIRTSLGTEQYF. The rearrangement joins TRBV6-2 or TRBV6-3 to TRBJ2-7, with TRBD2 matching over 7 bases. The ends lost 0 bases at V and 6 bases at J; junction bases unmatched: 14. This CDR3 is 17 amino acids long. Germline-derived CDR1 and CDR2 are MNHEY and SVGEGT.

This clonotype was recorded at least ten times. J is TRBJ2-7 and V is TRBV7-6, with 9 bases identical to TRBD1. V shed 2 bases, J shed 4 bases, and the junction held 9 bases outside the gene matches. The CDR3 extends over 16 amino acids. CDR1 is SGHVS, CDR2 FNYEAQ, per germline. CDR3 protein: CASSLLEGTGTYEQYF. In nucleotides, the CDR3 is TGTGCCAGCAGCTTACTCGAGGGGACAGGGACTTACGAGCAGTACTTC.

This chain uses TRBV2 with TRBJ1-5; D might be TRBD1 (5 bases). The CDR3 is 15 residues long. Germline loops: CDR1 SNHLY, CDR2 FYNNEI. Between the trimmed V and J ends, which lost 5 bases and 3 bases, there was a span of 14 bases. The DNA of the CDR3 is TGTGCCAGCAGTCGACAGCAGCTTAACAATCAGCCCCAGCATTTT. Its protein product is CASSRQQLNNQPQHF.

The rearrangement links TRBV20-1 to TRBJ1-3, with D uncertain. Germline V lookup: CDR1 DFQATT, CDR2 SNEGSKA (reference sequence). Trimming took off 6 bases at V and 3 bases at J, with 18 bases between the two ends. This CDR3 comprises 15 residues. The CDR3, as DNA: TGCAGTGCCGCTAGTTTGCCGGGTTTTGGAAACACCATATATTTT. Translation gives CSAASLPGFGNTIYF.

The chain is built from TRBV30 and TRBJ2-1; tentatively, D is TRBD2 (5 bases). V lost 0 bases to trimming and J lost 6 bases, with 18 bases between them. The germline V gene has CDR1 GTSNPN and CDR2 SVGIG (reference sequence). This CDR3 contains 16 residues. CDR3 residues: CAWSVLPRASGNEQFF. CDR3 nucleotide sequence: TGTGCCTGGAGTGTACTCCCCCGGGCGAGCGGCAATGAGCAGTTCTTC.

This clonotype was seen just once. The chain uses TRBV20-1 and TRBJ2-6; 8 nucleotides line up with TRBD1. V shed 1 base, J shed 0 bases, and the junction held 2 bases outside the gene matches. The CDR3 spans 16 residues. Germline V gene lookup returns CDR1 DFQATT and CDR2 SNEGSKA (reference sequence). The DNA for the CDR3 is TGCAGTGCTAGAGGAACAGGGGGCTCTGGGGCCAACGTCCTGACTTTC. It encodes CSARGTGGSGANVLTF.

This rearrangement joins TRBV7-9 to TRBJ2-1, with D hard to call. CDR3 length: 12 residues. V shed 8 bases and J shed 6 bases, with 11 bases lying between them. CDR1 SEHNR and CDR2 FQNEAQ come from the germline V gene (reference sequence). The CDR3 coding sequence is TGTGCCAGCGCTACCGTAGGCAATGAGCAGTTCTTC. Translating gives CASATVGNEQFF.

In its sample, this clonotype was seen a few times. The rearrangement joins TRBV11-3 to TRBJ2-1, with TRBD1 as a possible D gene (6 bases). Trimming cost V 4 bases and J 3 bases, with 16 bases left between them. CDR1 is SGHNT, CDR2 YENEEA, per germline. The CDR3 has 16 residues. CDR3 region: CASSSTTGTYYNEQFF. CDR3 bases: TGTGCCAGCAGCTCGACGACCGGGACATACTACAATGAGCAGTTCTTC.

Concerning this clonotype itself: An end of the junction does not agree with germline; a read error may underlie this. The V gene is TRBV29-1, the J gene TRBJ1-1, with D hard to call. The CDR3 consists of 12 residues. CDR1 and CDR2 from the germline V gene are SQVTM and ANQGSEA. CDR3 nucleotide sequence: TGCAGCGTTGGGGATACGAACCCTGAAGCTTTCTTT. Its protein is CSVGDTNPEAFF.

V gene TRBV6-1 combines with J gene TRBJ2-1, with 9 positions matching TRBD1. Germline lookup yields CDR1 MNHNS and CDR2 SASEGT. V gave up 5 bases and J gave up 0 bases; unmatched junction bases: 11. The CDR3 consists of 18 residues. The CDR3 DNA follows: TGTGCCAGCAGTAAAACCGGGACAGGGTTAAGCTCCTACAATGAGCAGTTCTTC. This sequence encodes CASSKTGTGLSSYNEQFF.

The V gene is TRBV29-1, the J gene TRBJ2-5; tentative D call: TRBD1 (6 bases). V shed 1 base and J shed 4 bases, with 16 bases lying between them. Germline CDR1 SQVTM, CDR2 ANQGSEA. The CDR3 loop spans 15 amino acids. Here the CDR3 reads CSVEGRQGSSETQYF. DNA for the CDR3: TGCAGCGTTGAAGGACGGCAGGGGTCGTCAGAGACCCAGTACTTC.

The chain has TRBV7-8 and TRBJ2-5; D possibly corresponds to TRBD2 (5 bases). This CDR3 region has 14 residues. Germline-derived CDR1 and CDR2 are SGHVS and FQNEAQ. Trimming took 1 base from V and 4 from J, leaving 10 bases between them. The CDR3 bases are TGTGCCAGCAGCTTAGTTGGCGGGCGAGAGACCCAGTACTTC. Protein: CASSLVGGRETQYF.

Only a few counts were recorded for this clonotype. The chain links TRBV12-3 or TRBV12-4 to TRBJ1-6; 8 bases match TRBD1. The CDR3 totals 14 residues. V shed 4 bases, J shed 8 bases, and the junction held 4 bases outside the gene matches. The CDR3 here is CASSSTGGDSPLHF. CDR3 sequence (DNA): TGTGCCAGCAGTTCTACAGGGGGAGATTCACCCCTCCACTTT.

In this sample, this clonotype turned up a few times. CDR3 sequence (DNA): TGCAGTGCCATAACGACCTTCTCCTACGAGCAGTACTTC. It encodes CSAITTFSYEQYF. The J gene is TRBJ2-7, the V gene TRBV20-1; D gene ambiguous. CDR1 and CDR2 (germline): DFQATT, SNEGSKA (reference sequence). The CDR3 covers 13 residues. Trimming pared 6 bases from V and 0 bases from J, leaving 12 bases between.

This rearrangement joins TRBV12-3 or TRBV12-4 to TRBJ1-6, with D unresolved. This CDR3 region has 13 residues. V was pared by 7 bases and J by 10 bases, with 14 bases between. In DNA, the CDR3 is TGTGCCAGCACCCTGAGTAGGGAGTCACCCCTCCACTTT. Translated, it gives CASTLSRESPLHF.

The rearrangement joins TRBV11-2 to TRBJ1-1, with D perhaps matching TRBD1 (6 bases). This CDR3 contains 15 residues. V gave up 5 bases and J gave up 0 bases, with 13 bases separating them. Looked up from germline, CDR1 is SGHAT and CDR2 is FQNNGV. CDR3 amino acids: CASSARGTMNTEAFF. The CDR3 coding sequence is TGTGCCAGCAGCGCTAGGGGGACTATGAACACTGAAGCTTTCTTT.

This clonotype was detected a few times. V and J are TRBV9 and TRBJ1-1; D is uncertain. The CDR3 is 14 amino acids. V lost 3 bases and J lost 0, with 9 bases in between. CDR1 is SGDLS and CDR2 is YYNGEE in the germline V gene. CDR3 protein: CASSGLGLNTEAFF. CDR3 nucleotide sequence: TGTGCCAGCAGCGGCCTGGGATTGAACACTGAAGCTTTCTTT.

This clonotype was observed a handful of times. The rearrangement joins TRBV9 to TRBJ2-7, with 8 bases fitting TRBD1. Germline V gives CDR1 SGDLS, CDR2 YYNGEE. Unmatched junction bases numbered 6, after V lost 6 bases and J lost 1 base. The CDR3 contains 14 residues. CDR3 coding DNA: TGTGCCAGCACCCCGGACAGGGATTCCTACGAGCAGTACTTC. Protein: CASTPDRDSYEQYF.

Only a few counts were recorded for this clonotype. The chain uses TRBV7-2 and TRBJ1-4; no clear D gene. V was shortened by 6 bases and J by 6 bases, with 14 bases between the two germline ends. This CDR3 comprises 14 residues. In germline, CDR1 is SGHTA, CDR2 FQGNSA. The CDR3 bases are TGTGCCAGCAGTTTCGGGTTTTCGGATGAAAAACTGTTTTTT. Translating it yields CASSFGFSDEKLFF. Drawing the rest from reference TRBV7-2 and TRBJ1-4, the complete variable domain is GAGVSQSPSNKVTEKGKDVELRCDPISGHTALYWYRQSLGQGLEFLIYFQGNSAPDKSGLPSDRFSAERTGGSVSTLTIQRTQQEDSAVYLCASSFGFSDEKLFFGSGTQLSVL.

This clonotype was counted a single time. The chain carries TRBV25-1 and TRBJ1-2, with D possibly matching TRBD1 (5 bases). This CDR3 spans 13 amino acids. Trimming removed 3 bases from V and 8 bases from J, with 13 bases in between. Germline-derived CDR1 and CDR2 are MGHDK and SYGVNS. The CDR3 DNA sequence: TGTGCCAGCAGTGAGGGGGTGCGGGTGGGCTACACCTTC. Its protein product is CASSEGVRVGYTF.

The V gene is TRBV4-1, the J gene TRBJ2-3, with 8 bases identical to TRBD2. This CDR3 has 17 residues. Germline V gives CDR1 MGHRA, CDR2 YSYEKL. V was pared by 4 bases and J by 0 bases, with 9 bases of the junction left unmatched. The CDR3 sequence: CASSREPSGPSTDTQYF. The CDR3 nucleotides read TGCGCCAGCAGCCGCGAACCTAGCGGGCCTAGCACAGATACGCAGTATTTT.

This clonotype appeared a few times. V usage is TRBV4-3 and J usage is TRBJ2-1; D remains ambiguous. Germline V gene sequence: CDR1 LGHNA, CDR2 YSLEER. The CDR3 length is 15 residues. Trimming removed 3 bases at V and 8 bases at J, with 17 bases between. DNA for the CDR3: TGCGCCAGCAGCCAGGCGCGGAGTTGGAGCGATGAGCAGTTCTTC. Translation: CASSQARSWSDEQFF.

This clonotype was found a few times. The CDR3 here is CASSLDWSEGQRTTGELFF. CDR3 sequence (DNA): TGTGCCAGCAGCTTAGATTGGTCAGAGGGACAGAGGACCACCGGGGAGCTGTTTTTT. V gene TRBV11-2 combines with J gene TRBJ2-2, with 7 nucleotides matching TRBD1. Germline V gives CDR1 SGHAT, CDR2 FQNNGV. The CDR3 sequence is 19 residues long. Trimming at V came to 0 bases and at J to 4 bases, leaving 14 bases not matched to a gene. Combining the CDR3 with reference TRBV11-2 and TRBJ2-2 gives the whole variable domain EAGVAQSPRYKIIEKRQSVAFWCNPISGHATLYWYQQILGQGPKLLIQFQNNGVVDDSQLPKDRFSAERLKGVDSTLKIQPAKLEDSAVYLCASSLDWSEGQRTTGELFFGEGSRLTVL.

The rearrangement joins TRBV5-1 to TRBJ1-2, with 7 bases lining up with TRBD1. Unmatched junction bases numbered 7, after V lost 4 bases and J lost 4 bases. This CDR3 is built from 14 residues. Per germline, CDR1 SGHRS and CDR2 YFSETQ. DNA for the CDR3: TGCGCCAGCAGCCCTTTACAGGGGAGCTATGGCTACACCTTC. Protein product: CASSPLQGSYGYTF.